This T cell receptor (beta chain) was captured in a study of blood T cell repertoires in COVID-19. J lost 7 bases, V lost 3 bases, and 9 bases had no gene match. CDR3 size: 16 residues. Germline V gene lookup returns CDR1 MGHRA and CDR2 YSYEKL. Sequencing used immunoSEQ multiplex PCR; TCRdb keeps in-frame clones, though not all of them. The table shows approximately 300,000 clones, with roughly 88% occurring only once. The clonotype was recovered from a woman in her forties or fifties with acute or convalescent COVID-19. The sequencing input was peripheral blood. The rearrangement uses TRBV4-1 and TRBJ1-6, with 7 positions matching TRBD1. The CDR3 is CASSQEKGARNSPLHF. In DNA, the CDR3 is TGCGCCAGCAGCCAGGAAAAGGGGGCCAGGAATTCACCCCTCCACTTT.